This TCR beta chain was observed in a study of T cells in Graves' hyperthyroidism and ophthalmopathy. The V segment lost 3 bases and the J segment 4 bases; nucleotides outside the gene matches: 1. In germline, CDR1 is SGDLS, CDR2 YYNGEE. CDR3 length: 14 amino acids. General study results and limits: Separating ophthalmopathy from stable hyperthyroidism was achieved by a 13 V-J model. Blood held most thyroid clonotypes expanded above 0.001 frequency.

Amplified TCR beta CDR3 regions derived from RNA transcripts. The TCR CDR3 was amplified in a first-round RT-PCR using the HTBI primer set. MiXCR was run by TCRdb on the multiplex PCR reads, yielding one entry per CDR3 protein. The sample comprises about 360,000 distinct CDR3 sequences, roughly an eighth of which are singletons, and around 9.2% rests with the top ten. As concerns this clonotype: Its specificity is not known.

V and J are TRBV9 and TRBJ2-7; 13 bases agree with TRBD2. The source material was blood. This TCR was recovered from a woman in her late teens or twenties with Graves' hyperthyroidism. The CDR3: CASSGTSGGYEQYF. In DNA form, the CDR3 reads TGTGCCAGCAGCGGGACTAGCGGGGGTTACGAGCAGTACTTC. Together with reference TRBV9 and TRBJ2-7, the CDR3 gives the full variable domain: DSGVTQTPKHLITATGQRVTLRCSPRSGDLSVYWYQQSLDQGLQFLIQYYNGEERAKGNILERFSAQQFPDLHSELNLSSLELGDSALYFCASSGTSGGYEQYFGPGTRLTVT.